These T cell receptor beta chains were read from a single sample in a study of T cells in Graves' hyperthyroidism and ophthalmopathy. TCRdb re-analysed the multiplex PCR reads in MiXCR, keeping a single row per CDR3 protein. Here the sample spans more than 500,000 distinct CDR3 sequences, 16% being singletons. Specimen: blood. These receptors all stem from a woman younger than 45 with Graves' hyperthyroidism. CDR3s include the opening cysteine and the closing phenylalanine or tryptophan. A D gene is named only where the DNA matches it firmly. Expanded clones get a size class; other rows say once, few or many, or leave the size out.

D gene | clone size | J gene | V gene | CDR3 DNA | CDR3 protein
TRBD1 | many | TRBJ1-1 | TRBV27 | TGTGCCAGCAGTTACCAGGCAGGGGGCACTGAAGCTTTCTTT | CASSYQAGGTEAFF
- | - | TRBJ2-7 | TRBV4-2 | TGTGCCAGCAGCCAAGGGATCGAAGGATACGAGCAGTACTTC | CASSQGIEGYEQYF
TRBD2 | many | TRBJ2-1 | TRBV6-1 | TGTGCCAGCAGTGCCTCGACTAGCGGGAGTATAAATGAGCAGTTCTTC | CASSASTSGSINEQFF
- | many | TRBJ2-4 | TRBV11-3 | TGTGCCAGCAGCTTCAGGGTAGCCAAAAACATTCAGTACTTC | CASSFRVAKNIQYF
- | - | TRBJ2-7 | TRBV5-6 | TGTGCCAGCAGCCGGGGGATTCCCTACGAGCAGTACTTC | CASSRGIPYEQYF
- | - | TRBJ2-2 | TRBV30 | TGTGCCTGGAGTTGGAAGACAGCGAACACCGGGGAGCTGTTTTTT | CAWSWKTANTGELFF
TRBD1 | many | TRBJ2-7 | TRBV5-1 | TGCGCCAGCAGCTTGGATGGGACAGGAGCCTACGAGCAGTACTTC | CASSLDGTGAYEQYF
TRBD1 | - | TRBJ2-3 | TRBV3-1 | TGCGCCAGCAGCCAAGATGGACAGGGGTTTACAGATACGCAGTATTTT | CASSQDGQGFTDTQYF
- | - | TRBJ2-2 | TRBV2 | TGTGCCAGCAAAGGGACGAACACCGGGGAGCTGTTTTTT | CASKGTNTGELFF
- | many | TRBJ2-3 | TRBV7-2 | TGTGCCAGCAGCACAATGGTTAGATTCCGCGGGGATACGCAGTATTTT | CASSTMVRFRGDTQYF
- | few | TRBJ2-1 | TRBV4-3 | TGCGCCAGCAGCCAAGTAAGCGTCAGGGGTAAATCCTACAATGAGCAGTTCTTC | CASSQVSVRGKSYNEQFF
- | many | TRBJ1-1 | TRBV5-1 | TGCGCCAGCAGCTTAGATTGGGCGAACACTGAAGCTTTCTTT | CASSLDWANTEAFF
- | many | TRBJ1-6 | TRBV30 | TGTGCCTGGAGCCACACCTCTTCACCCCTCCACTTT | CAWSHTSSPLHF
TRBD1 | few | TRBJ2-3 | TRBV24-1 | TGTGCCACCAGTGATGGACAGGGAACAGATACGCAGTATTTT | CATSDGQGTDTQYF
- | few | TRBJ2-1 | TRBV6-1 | TGTGCCAGCAGTGGATCCCCGGGCTCCTACAATGAGCAGTTCTTC | CASSGSPGSYNEQFF
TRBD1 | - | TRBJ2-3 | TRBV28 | TGTGCCAGCAGAACCGGACAGGGTACGAATTTTGTGGATACGCAGTATTTT | CASRTGQGTNFVDTQYF
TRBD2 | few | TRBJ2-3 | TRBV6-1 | TGTGCCAGCAGTTTCCCGGGACTAGCGGGAGGGCCCTTGACAGATACGCAGTATTTT | CASSFPGLAGGPLTDTQYF
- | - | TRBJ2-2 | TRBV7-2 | TGTGCCAGCACTCAGGGATCAGGTTCCGGGGAGCTGTTTTTT | CASTQGSGSGELFF
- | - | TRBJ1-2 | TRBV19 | TGTGCCAGTAGTATAAGGTGGGACTATGGCTACACCTTC | CASSIRWDYGYTF
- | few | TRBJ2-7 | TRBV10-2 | TGCGCCAGCAGTGCCGGGACAGCGGGCGAGCAGTACTTC | CASSAGTAGEQYF
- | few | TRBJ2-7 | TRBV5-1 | TGCGCCAGCAGCCCTGTAACAGGGCGGAGATTCTACGAGCAGTACTTC | CASSPVTGRRFYEQYF
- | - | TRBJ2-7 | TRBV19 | TGTGCCAGCGCTGTAAAAGGGGGCGAGCAGTACTTC | CASAVKGGEQYF
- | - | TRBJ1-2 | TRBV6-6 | TGTGCCAGCGGTTACTCGGGGGCATATGGCTACACCTTC | CASGYSGAYGYTF
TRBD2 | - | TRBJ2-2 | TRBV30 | TGTGCCTGGAGTCCGATAGCGGGGAACACCGGGGAGCTGTTTTTT | CAWSPIAGNTGELFF
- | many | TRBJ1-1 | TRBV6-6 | TGTGCCAGCAGTTACTCGAAATCCACTGAAGCTTTCTTT | CASSYSKSTEAFF
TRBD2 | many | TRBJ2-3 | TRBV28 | TGTGCCAGCAGCTTAGCCGGAGCGGGAAGTACCACAGATACGCAGTATTTT | CASSLAGAGSTTDTQYF
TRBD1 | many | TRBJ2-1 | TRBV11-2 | TGTGCCAGCAGCTTTCCCGCCGGGACAGCCGACAATGAGCAGTTCTTC | CASSFPAGTADNEQFF
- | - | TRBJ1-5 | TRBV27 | TGTGCCAGCAGTGAGATTCCTTATAGCAATCAGCCCCAGCATTTT | CASSEIPYSNQPQHF
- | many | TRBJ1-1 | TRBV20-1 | TGCAGTGCTAGACCAGGGAGGGTTGGGACTGAAGCTTTCTTT | CSARPGRVGTEAFF
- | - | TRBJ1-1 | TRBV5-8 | TGTGCCAGCAGGACGGGAAGGGAACTGAGGCACACTGAAGCTTTCTTT | CASRTGRELRHTEAFF
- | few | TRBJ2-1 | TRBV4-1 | TGCGCCAGCAGCCATGAAACAACAGGGACTGGTGAGCAGTTCTTC | CASSHETTGTGEQFF
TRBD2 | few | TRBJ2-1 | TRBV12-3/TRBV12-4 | TGTGCCAGCAGTCAACCACCGGGACTAGCGGGAGGCAATGAGCAGTTCTTC | CASSQPPGLAGGNEQFF
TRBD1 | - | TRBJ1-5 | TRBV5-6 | TGTGCCAGCAGCCCCGGGACAGGGGCGAATGGGCAGCCCCAGCATTTT | CASSPGTGANGQPQHF
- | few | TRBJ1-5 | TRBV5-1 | TGCGCCAGCAGCGCAGGGGCGACGGGTCAGCCCCAGCATTTT | CASSAGATGQPQHF
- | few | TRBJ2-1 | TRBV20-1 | TGCAGTGCTAGAACCGACAATGAGCAGTTCTTC | CSARTDNEQFF
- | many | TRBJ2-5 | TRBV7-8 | TGTGCCAGCAGCCAGGGACTTCTTTACCAAGAGACCCAGTACTTC | CASSQGLLYQETQYF
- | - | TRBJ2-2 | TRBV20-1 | TGCAGTGCTAGAGACCCTACTAGGACCGGGGAGCTGTTTTTT | CSARDPTRTGELFF
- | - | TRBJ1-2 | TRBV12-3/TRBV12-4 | TGTGCCAGCAGATTAGAGGAGGATGGCTACACCTTC | CASRLEEDGYTF
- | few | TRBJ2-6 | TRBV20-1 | TGCAGTGCTACCCGACCAGGGACTGGGGCCAACGTCCTGACTTTC | CSATRPGTGANVLTF
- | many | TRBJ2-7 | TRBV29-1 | TGCAGCGTGGGGGTTAGCGGCCCCTACGAGCAGTACTTC | CSVGVSGPYEQYF
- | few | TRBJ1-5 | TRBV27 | TGTGCCAGCAGGCCGCGGCACCTTTATAGCAATCAGCCCCAGCATTTT | CASRPRHLYSNQPQHF
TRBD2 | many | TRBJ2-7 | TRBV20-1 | TGCAGTGCTAGAATGGCGGGAGGGTACGAGCAGTACTTC | CSARMAGGYEQYF
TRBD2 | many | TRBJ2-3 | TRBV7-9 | TGTGCCAGCAGCCAGGGACTAGCGGGAGGAGGTGGTGCGACAGATACGCAGTATTTT | CASSQGLAGGGGATDTQYF
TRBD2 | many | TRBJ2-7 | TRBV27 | TGTGCCAGCAGTTTTTTGGCTCGACTAGCGGGAGGCGAGCAGTACTTC | CASSFLARLAGGEQYF
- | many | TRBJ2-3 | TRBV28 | TGTGCCAGCAGGGGCGGCGCGGGGACAGATACGCAGTATTTT | CASRGGAGTDTQYF
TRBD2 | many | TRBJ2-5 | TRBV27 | TGTGCCAGCAGTTCAAGACTAGCGGGAGGGAAGGAGACCCAGTACTTC | CASSSRLAGGKETQYF
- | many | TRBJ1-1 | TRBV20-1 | TGCAGTGCTAGAGTACCGGGGATTATCACTGAAGCTTTCTTT | CSARVPGIITEAFF
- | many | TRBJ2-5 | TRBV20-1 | TGCAGTGCTAGTCAAAGGGACGGACAAGAGACCCAGTACTTC | CSASQRDGQETQYF
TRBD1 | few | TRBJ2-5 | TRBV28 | TGTGCCAGCAGCCCCATGGAAAGGGGGCGTGAGACCCAGTACTTC | CASSPMERGRETQYF
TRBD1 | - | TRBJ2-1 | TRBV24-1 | TGTGCCACCAGTGATTTGCCGACGGGACAGGGAGGCCATGAGCAGTTCTTC | CATSDLPTGQGGHEQFF